The 21 T cell receptor beta chains listed next were all sequenced from one sample in a study of blood T cell repertoires in COVID-19. Repertoires were generated with immunoSEQ multiplex PCR, while TCRdb's copy carries only in-frame clones and drops some. The table shows hundreds of thousands of clones, with around 91% occurring only once. The sequencing sample was made of PBMCs or T cells enriched from blood (not recorded which). The receptor source for this set is a woman aged 40 to 50 who had recovered from COVID-19.

The rearrangement links TRBV27 to TRBJ2-3, with D hard to call. The CDR3 has 15 amino acids. Germline assignment: CDR1 MNHEY and CDR2 SMNVEV (reference sequence). Between the trimmed V and J ends, which lost 3 bases and 1 base, there was a span of 11 bases. CDR3 sequence: CASSFYSGGTDTQYF. The CDR3 DNA reads as TGTGCCAGCAGTTTTTACTCTGGAGGCACAGATACGCAGTATTTT.

V usage is TRBV15 and J usage is TRBJ2-7, with D possibly being TRBD2 (7 bases). V lost 4 bases, J lost 6 bases, and 13 bases lay in between. Germline V gene lookup returns CDR1 LNHNV and CDR2 YYDKDF (reference sequence). The length of the CDR3 is 13 residues. CDR3 region: CATSNGGPPEQYF. In DNA, the CDR3 is TGTGCCACCAGCAACGGGGGGCCCCCCGAGCAGTACTTC.

V usage is TRBV6-2 or TRBV6-3 and J usage is TRBJ1-2; D not certain. CDR1 and CDR2 (germline): MNHEY, SVGEGT. Trimming removed 3 bases at V and 5 bases at J, with 10 bases between. The CDR3 length is 13 residues. CDR3: CASSYIDRYGYTF. The CDR3, as DNA: TGTGCCAGCAGTTATATAGATAGATATGGCTACACCTTC.

This chain uses TRBV19 with TRBJ2-2; no clear D gene. The CDR3 runs 12 residues. CDR1 and CDR2 from the germline V gene are LNHDA and SQIVND (reference sequence). V shed 3 bases and J shed 7 bases, with 6 bases lying between them. CDR3 bases: TGTGCCAGTAGTATGCCGGTCGGGGAGCTGTTTTTT. This sequence encodes CASSMPVGELFF.

This rearrangement joins TRBV6-5 to TRBJ1-2, with TRBD1 identical over 7 bases. Germline CDR1 MNHEY, CDR2 SVGAGI. The CDR3 length is 14 residues. J gave up 0 bases and V 2 bases, and 0 bases lay outside the gene matches. The CDR3: CASSYGTANYGYTF. CDR3 nucleotides: TGTGCCAGCAGTTACGGGACAGCTAACTATGGCTACACCTTC.

The chain recombines TRBV7-2 with TRBJ2-1, with TRBD2 identical over 10 bases. The J segment lost 0 bases and the V segment lost 4 bases, leaving 9 bases of the junction unmatched. Germline CDR1 is SGHTA and CDR2 is FQGNSA. There are 18 residues in the CDR3. CDR3 region: CASSSPGLASSSYNEQFF. The DNA for the CDR3 is TGTGCCAGCAGCTCCCCGGGACTAGCGTCTAGCTCCTACAATGAGCAGTTCTTC.

CDR3 DNA sequence: TGCGCCAGCAGCCAAGGGAACAGGGGGTATGAGCAGTTCTTC. It is translated as CASSQGNRGYEQFF. This rearrangement joins TRBV4-3 to TRBJ2-1, with 8 bases matching TRBD1. V gave up 1 base and J gave up 8 bases; unmatched junction bases: 4. Germline CDR1 reads LGHNA; CDR2 reads YSLEER. The CDR3 is made up of 14 amino acids.

The CDR3 protein is CASSPLLQVGTGELFF. In nucleotides, the CDR3 is TGTGCCAGCTCACCACTACTGCAGGTTGGCACCGGGGAGCTGTTTTTT. The chain joins TRBV18 to TRBJ2-2; D gene unclear. Between the trimmed V and J ends, which lost 1 base and 4 bases, there was a span of 13 bases. CDR3 length: 16 residues. The germline V gene has CDR1 KGHSH and CDR2 LQKENI.

The rearrangement links TRBV7-8 to TRBJ2-1, with D possibly matching TRBD2 (6 bases). The germline gives CDR1 SGHVS, CDR2 FQNEAQ. Trimming pared 5 bases from V and 2 bases from J, leaving 13 bases between. The length of the CDR3 is 15 residues. Here the CDR3 DNA reads TGTGCCAGCAGCCTTCGTTGGGAGGCCTACAATGAGCAGTTCTTC. It encodes CASSLRWEAYNEQFF.

V and J are TRBV24-1 and TRBJ2-7; TRBD2 might be the D (6 bases). This CDR3 comprises 14 residues. CDR1 and CDR2 (germline): KGHDR, SFDVKD. Trimming stripped 2 bases from V and 8 bases from J, with 15 bases between. For the CDR3, the DNA is TGTGCCACCAGTGATTCGGGGGAAGCGGGCCAGCAGTACTTC. It codes for CATSDSGEAGQQYF.

The chain combines TRBV11-1 with TRBJ2-5, with a tentative D call TRBD1 (8 bases). With 8 bases removed from V and 4 bases from J, the gap between germline ends came to 20 bases. Per germline, CDR1 SGHAT and CDR2 FQDESV (reference sequence). The CDR3 spans 15 residues. The CDR3 region is CASSRGRGPGETQYF. The CDR3 DNA is TGTGCCAGCTCCAGGGGGCGGGGGCCGGGAGAGACCCAGTACTTC.

The V call is TRBV19, the J call TRBJ2-3; no clear D. The CDR3 has 20 amino acids. Deletions cut 3 bases from V and 2 bases from J, with 27 bases between. Germline CDR1 is LNHDA and CDR2 is SQIVND (reference sequence). The CDR3 DNA is TGTGCCAGTAGTATCGAACGCCCGAGGAAGAAAATCTCGGACACAGATACGCAGTATTTT. This encodes CASSIERPRKKISDTDTQYF.

The chain joins TRBV11-3 to TRBJ2-1; possibly TRBD2 for D (7 bases). The CDR3 has 16 residues. Germline CDR1 SGHNT, CDR2 YENEEA. V was cut by 3 bases and J by 6 bases, with 18 bases left in between. CDR3 DNA: TGTGCCAGCAGCTTTAAGGGGGGAGGGTCGGCCAATGAGCAGTTCTTC. Protein sequence: CASSFKGGGSANEQFF.

This clone occurred once. The chain is built from TRBV18 and TRBJ2-2, with D maybe TRBD2 (6 bases). The germline gives CDR1 KGHSH, CDR2 LQKENI. This CDR3 region has 17 residues. V dropped 4 bases and J dropped 0 bases, with 15 bases sitting between them. CDR3 DNA sequence: TGTGCCAGCTCACTCCAGCGGAGGGACGCGAACACCGGGGAGCTGTTTTTT. Amino acid sequence: CASSLQRRDANTGELFF.

This chain joins TRBV11-2 and TRBJ2-5; D gene unclear. Germline CDR1 SGHAT, CDR2 FQNNGV. CDR3 size: 11 residues. Deletions cut 4 bases from V and 10 bases from J, with 10 bases between. The CDR3 is CASSSGPNQYF. CDR3 nucleotides: TGTGCCAGCAGCTCGGGTCCCAACCAGTACTTC.

V gene TRBV27 combines with J gene TRBJ2-3; no reliable D call. Germline CDR1 and CDR2: MNHEY and SMNVEV (reference sequence). V was clipped by 2 bases and J by 11 bases, with 23 bases between them. The CDR3 is 16 residues long. CDR3 DNA: TGTGCCAGCAGTTTAGTCTTTGGGTGGGCTACTCGCTGGCAGTATTTT. Its protein is CASSLVFGWATRWQYF.

The chain joins TRBV18 to TRBJ2-7; D may be TRBD2 (6 bases). Germline CDR1 KGHSH, CDR2 LQKENI. With 2 bases removed from V and 3 bases from J, the gap between germline ends came to 11 bases. The CDR3 covers 14 residues. The CDR3 nucleotides are TGTGCCAGCTCACCAGTGGAGGGGCACTACGAGCAGTACTTC. Protein: CASSPVEGHYEQYF.

The genes are TRBV15 and TRBJ2-2; tentatively, D is TRBD2 (6 bases). The CDR3 runs to 16 residues. Germline assignment: CDR1 LNHNV and CDR2 YYDKDF (reference sequence). The V gene lost 0 bases and the J gene lost 1 base, with 9 bases spanning the gap. CDR3 sequence: CATSRELAMNTGELFF. The DNA for the CDR3 is TGTGCCACCAGCAGAGAGCTAGCGATGAACACCGGGGAGCTGTTTTTT.

The V and J genes are TRBV7-9 and TRBJ2-2; possible D gene TRBD1, 5 bases. The germline CDR1 and CDR2 sequences are SEHNR and FQNEAQ (reference sequence). The CDR3 contains 15 residues. The V end was cut by 6 bases, the J end by 1 base, with 12 bases between. The CDR3 region is CASSPPGQNTGELFF. In DNA, the CDR3 is TGTGCCAGCAGTCCGCCCGGACAGAACACCGGGGAGCTGTTTTTT. Filled out from reference TRBV7-9 and TRBJ2-2, the complete variable domain reads DTGVSQNPRHKITKRGQNVTFRCDPISEHNRLYWYRQTLGQGPEFLTYFQNEAQLEKSRLLSDRFSAERPKGSFSTLEIQRTEQGDSAMYLCASSPPGQNTGELFFGEGSRLTVL.

The chain uses TRBV29-1 and TRBJ2-1, with 11 bases identical to TRBD2. The CDR3 totals 13 residues. J lost 6 bases, V lost 4 bases, and 2 bases had no gene match. Germline-derived CDR1 and CDR2 are SQVTM and ANQGSEA. The CDR3 bases are TGCAGCGTTGTAGCGGGGGGGCCCAATGAGCAGTTCTTC. Residues: CSVVAGGPNEQFF.

The chain uses TRBV5-6 and TRBJ1-1; 7 nucleotides match TRBD1. The CDR3 contains 15 residues. Trimming removed 2 bases from V and 1 base from J; junction bases left unmatched: 5. The germline V gene encodes CDR1 SGHDT and CDR2 YYEEEE. The CDR3 DNA follows: TGTGCCAGCAGCTTATCACACAGGGGGAACACTGAAGCTTTCTTT. Amino acids: CASSLSHRGNTEAFF.